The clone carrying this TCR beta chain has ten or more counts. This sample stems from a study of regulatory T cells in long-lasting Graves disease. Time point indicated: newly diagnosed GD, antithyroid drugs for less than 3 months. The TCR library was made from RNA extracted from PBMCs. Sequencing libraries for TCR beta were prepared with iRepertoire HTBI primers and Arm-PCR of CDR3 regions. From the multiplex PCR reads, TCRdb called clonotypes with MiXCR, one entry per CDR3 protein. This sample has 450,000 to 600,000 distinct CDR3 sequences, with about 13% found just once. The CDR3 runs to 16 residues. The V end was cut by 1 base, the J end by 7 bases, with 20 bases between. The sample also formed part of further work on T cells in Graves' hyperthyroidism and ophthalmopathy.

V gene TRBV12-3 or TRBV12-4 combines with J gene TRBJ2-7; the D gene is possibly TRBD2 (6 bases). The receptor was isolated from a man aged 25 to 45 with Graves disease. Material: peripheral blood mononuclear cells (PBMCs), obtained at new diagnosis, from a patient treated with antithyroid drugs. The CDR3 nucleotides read TGTGCCAGCAGTTTAGGAGCCGGGAGTCTCCTTGGGGAGCAGTACTTC. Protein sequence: CASSLGAGSLLGEQYF.